The present TCR beta chain was sequenced within a study of cytomegalovirus exposure and HLA in healthy donors. General study results and limits: Researchers reported from a later analysis that most CMV-associated TCR beta chains appeared HLA-restricted.

Per the germline V gene, CDR1 is LNHDA and CDR2 is SQIVND (reference sequence). With 5 bases removed from V and 3 bases from J, the gap between germline ends came to 10 bases. This CDR3 contains 13 residues. Researchers ran the PCR with 60 Vbeta and 13 Jbeta primers. Assay: immunoSEQ multiplex PCR; the TCRdb copy retains only in-frame clones and omits some. The repertoire has 90,000 to 110,000 clones, 83% of them found once; the top ten carry approximately 6.1%. To note about this clone: Its antigen is currently unknown.

Sequences were obtained from PBMCs. This receptor was obtained from a man aged 18 to 35 in good health and CMV-seronegative. The rearrangement joins TRBV19 to TRBJ1-1; TRBD1 might be the D (5 bases). The CDR3 region has the DNA TGTGCCAGTAGTCAGGGATTATACACTGAAGCTTTCTTT. Translating it yields CASSQGLYTEAFF.